Shown below are 5 T cell receptor beta chains from a single sample sequenced in a study of T cells after posttransplantation cyclophosphamide. The assay was immunoSEQ multiplex PCR, and TCRdb's table has in-frame clones only and misses some. The table lists tens of thousands of clones, roughly nine tenths of them singletons, with roughly 2.9% in the top ten. The sequenced sample was PBMCs. Receptors were obtained from a woman in her forties or fifties in good health and a related stem cell transplant donor.

The chain combines TRBV19 with TRBJ1-2; 9 positions agree with TRBD1. Trimming cost V 5 bases and J 2 bases; bases outside gene matches: 3. CDR1 LNHDA and CDR2 SQIVND come from the germline V gene (reference sequence). The CDR3 is 14 residues long. In DNA, the CDR3 is TGTGCCAGTAGTGCTACAGGGGGCAACTATGGCTACACCTTC. As protein: CASSATGGNYGYTF. Full variable domain (remainder filled in from reference TRBV19 and TRBJ1-2): DGGITQSPKYLFRKEGQNVTLSCEQNLNHDAMYWYRQDPGQGLRLIYYSQIVNDFQKGDIAEGYSVSREKKESFPLTVTSAQKNPTAFYLCASSATGGNYGYTFGSGTRLTVV.

V usage is TRBV5-6 and J usage is TRBJ1-2, with 10 bases lining up with TRBD1. The V gene end was trimmed by 0 bases and the J gene end by 3 bases; junction bases not matched to a gene: 5. CDR1 SGHDT and CDR2 YYEEEE come from the germline V gene. The CDR3 runs 16 residues. This chain's CDR3 is CASSLGADRGDYGYTF. For the CDR3, the DNA is TGTGCCAGCAGCTTGGGCGCGGACAGGGGGGACTATGGCTACACCTTC. Full variable domain (rest looked up from reference TRBV5-6 and TRBJ1-2): DAGVTQSPTHLIKTRGQQVTLRCSPKSGHDTVSWYQQALGQGPQFIFQYYEEEERQRGNFPDRFSGHQFPNYSSELNVNALLLGDSALYLCASSLGADRGDYGYTFGSGTRLTVV.

The chain couples TRBV28 to TRBJ2-1; 11 bases match TRBD2. Germline-derived CDR1 and CDR2 are MDHEN and SYDVKM. CDR3 size: 17 residues. V shed 5 bases and J 0 bases; nucleotides not matched to a gene: 6. The CDR3 DNA reads as TGTGCCAGCAGTGGGCTAGCGGGAGGTCGCTCCTACAATGAGCAGTTCTTC. It is translated as CASSGLAGGRSYNEQFF. Looking up the rest from reference TRBV28 and TRBJ2-1 gives the full variable domain: DVKVTQSSRYLVKRTGEKVFLECVQDMDHENMFWYRQDPGLGLRLIYFSYDVKMKEKGDIPEGYSVSREKKERFSLILESASTNQTSMYLCASSGLAGGRSYNEQFFGPGTRLTVL.

This clone has just one count. V usage is TRBV5-8 and J usage is TRBJ1-4; 7 bases line up with TRBD1. Germline lookup yields CDR1 SGHTS and CDR2 YDEGEE. V dropped 4 bases and J dropped 1; count of bases not matched to a gene: 4. The CDR3 has 15 residues. In DNA, the CDR3 is TGTGCCAGCAGCCGAAACAGGGGAACTAATGAAAAACTGTTTTTT. Translation gives CASSRNRGTNEKLFF.

This clone was picked up a small number of times. J is TRBJ2-1 and V is TRBV15; 16 positions agree with TRBD2. The length of the CDR3 is 16 residues. J was trimmed by 8 bases and V by 3 bases; bases with no gene match: 4. CDR1 and CDR2 from the germline V gene are LNHNV and YYDKDF (reference sequence). CDR3 DNA sequence: TGTGCCACCAGCAGCCACGGGACTAGCGGGAGGGATGAGCAGTTCTTC. Encoded protein: CATSSHGTSGRDEQFF.